This T cell receptor beta chain was retrieved from a study of blood T cell repertoires in COVID-19. Background on the study: Specimens from acute and convalescent COVID-19 originated in the United States, Italy and Spain. From T cells, B-cell-depleted T cells, or PBMCs came the material, which was cDNA or gDNA.

In the original processing: The assay estimated nucleated cells by amplifying reference gene primers. The protocol was immunoSEQ multiplex PCR, while the TCRdb copy is restricted to in-frame clones and leaves out a portion. That table is the source of V, J and clone size, and D and trimming were worked out from the DNA. This sample has 170,000 or so clones, with 85% to 90% found just once. V was shortened by 5 bases and J by 8 bases, with 16 bases between the two germline ends. The CDR3 runs 14 residues. Germline CDR1 reads SGHTA; CDR2 reads FQGNSA. The table lists this clone with a count of one. The sequence was obtained from a man aged 45-60 years with active or convalescent COVID-19. The rearrangement uses TRBV7-2 and TRBJ2-1, with no clear D. Sequencing used peripheral blood. The CDR3, as DNA: TGTGCCAGCAGCCAGAATCTAGGTTCCGATGAGCAGTTCTTC. Its translation is CASSQNLGSDEQFF.